A single sample gave rise to the 9 T cell receptor beta chains below, sequenced in a study of blood T cell repertoires in COVID-19. The assay was immunoSEQ multiplex PCR, and TCRdb's table has in-frame clones only and misses some. The table has tens of thousands of clones, about 89% seen once. Sequencing was performed on peripheral blood. The receptors originated from a woman in her sixties or seventies with acute or convalescent COVID-19.

V and J are TRBV5-5 and TRBJ2-4; TRBD2 is a possible D gene (6 bases). V was cut by 2 bases and J by 7 bases, with 10 bases left in between. CDR1 is SGHKS and CDR2 is YYEKEE in the germline V gene (reference sequence). The CDR3 extends over 13 amino acids. The CDR3 loop is CASSFYGGNIQYF. The CDR3 DNA follows: TGTGCCAGCAGCTTTTATGGGGGGAACATTCAGTACTTC. Together with reference TRBV5-5 and TRBJ2-4, the CDR3 gives the full variable domain: DAGVTQSPTHLIKTRGQQVTLRCSPISGHKSVSWYQQVLGQGPQFIFQYYEKEERGRGNFPDRFSARQFPNYSSELNVNALLLGDSALYLCASSFYGGNIQYFGAGTRLSVL.

V and J are TRBV7-2 and TRBJ2-3; D gene ambiguous. V shed 2 bases and J shed 5 bases, with 8 bases lying between them. In germline, CDR1 is SGHTA, CDR2 FQGNSA. CDR3 length: 13 amino acids. The DNA of the CDR3 is TGTGCCAGCAGCTTAAATTACGGAGATACGCAGTATTTT. This gives the protein CASSLNYGDTQYF.

The rearrangement uses TRBV12-3 or TRBV12-4 and TRBJ1-4; TRBD1 is a possible D gene (6 bases). CDR3 size: 13 residues. V lost 6 bases and J 7 bases, leaving 12 bases between the germline ends. The CDR3 protein is CASRRGGTEKLFF. In DNA, the CDR3 is TGTGCCAGCAGACGGGGGGGCACTGAAAAACTGTTTTTT.

The V gene is TRBV3-1 (or the pseudogene TRBV3-2), the J gene TRBJ2-7; TRBD2 agrees at 7 bases. CDR1 and CDR2 from the germline V gene are LGHDT and YNNKEL (reference sequence). The trim removed 1 base at V and 0 bases at J, leaving 6 bases unmatched. The length of the CDR3 is 16 residues. The CDR3 spells CASSQVGGGDSYEQYF. CDR3 bases: TGTGCCAGCAGCCAAGTTGGCGGGGGAGACTCCTACGAGCAGTACTTC.

The V and J genes are TRBV7-9 and TRBJ1-1; D ambiguous. Germline V CDR1 and CDR2: SEHNR, FQNEAQ (reference sequence). Trimming took off 5 bases at V and 3 bases at J, with 16 bases between the two ends. This CDR3 spans 15 amino acids. For the CDR3, the DNA is TGTGCCAGCAGCCGCTACCGGGGTGAGGACACTGAAGCTTTCTTT. Translation gives CASSRYRGEDTEAFF.

This clone was counted once. The V gene is TRBV5-1, the J gene TRBJ1-1; possible D gene TRBD1, 6 bases. V was shortened by 4 bases and J by 4 bases, with 20 bases between the two germline ends. Germline loops: CDR1 SGHRS, CDR2 YFSETQ. This CDR3 region has 16 residues. Here the CDR3 DNA reads TGCGCCAGCAGCCCAGGACCACAGGGACCTGGCACTGAAGCTTTCTTT. Protein sequence: CASSPGPQGPGTEAFF.

This clone showed up just once. The chain uses TRBV16 and TRBJ1-3, with D perhaps TRBD1 (6 bases). Trimming removed 4 bases at V and 0 bases at J, with 10 bases between. Germline values: CDR1 KGHSY, CDR2 FQNENV. This CDR3 is built from 15 residues. Here the CDR3 reads CASSPQGYSGNTIYF. The CDR3 DNA reads TGTGCCAGCAGCCCGCAGGGGTACTCTGGAAACACCATATATTTT.

The chain joins TRBV14 to TRBJ2-7, with TRBD2 matching 11 bases. The CDR3 length is 16 residues. V lost 6 bases, J lost 1 base, and 8 bases stayed unmatched. CDR1 is SGHDN and CDR2 is FVKESK in the germline V gene. The CDR3 reads CASSFGLAGTSYEQYF. The DNA of the CDR3 is TGTGCCAGCAGTTTCGGACTAGCGGGTACATCCTACGAGCAGTACTTC. The full variable domain, with the rest looked up from reference TRBV14 and TRBJ2-7, is EAGVTQFPSHSVIEKGQTVTLRCDPISGHDNLYWYRRVMGKEIKFLLHFVKESKQDESGMPNNRFLAERTGGTYSTLKVQPAELEDSGVYFCASSFGLAGTSYEQYFGPGTRLTVT.

The rearrangement joins TRBV2 to TRBJ1-6, with 7 bases identical to TRBD1. This CDR3 is built from 15 residues. With V trimmed by 8 bases and J by 5 bases, 9 bases remained unmatched. Germline assignment: CDR1 SNHLY and CDR2 FYNNEI. CDR3 loop: CASRTGRSNNSPLHF. Here the CDR3 DNA reads TGTGCCAGCCGGACAGGACGGAGTAATAATTCACCCCTCCACTTT.